Listed here are 2 T cell receptor beta chains from one sample, sequenced in a study of T-cell reconstitution after alpha-beta-depleted transplantation in children. Unique molecular identifiers were incorporated into the prepared TCRbeta library. Each CDR3 protein gets one entry after TCRdb re-called the PCR reads with MiXCR. The data show some 830,000 distinct CDR3 sequences, roughly 15% seen once. The material was PBMCs, mostly from graft donor cells, obtained 360 days after TCRalphabeta/CD19-depleted stem cell transplant. These receptors all come from a male patient between 10 and 17 years old who had a stem cell transplant for acute lymphoblastic leukemia, so the T cells may come from the graft donor.

CDR3 in amino acids: CASSLTGTVTGEQYF. The CDR3 DNA follows: TGTGCCAGCAGCTTGACCGGGACAGTTACGGGGGAGCAGTACTTC. This chain joins TRBV7-2 and TRBJ2-7; 7 bases match TRBD1. The germline V gene encodes CDR1 SGHTA and CDR2 FQGNSA. The ends lost 3 bases at V and 7 bases at J; junction bases unmatched: 12. The CDR3 covers 15 residues.

This clonotype has just a few counts. V and J are TRBV7-2 and TRBJ2-7; possible D gene TRBD2, 5 bases. V lost 5 bases to trimming and J lost 2 bases, with 13 bases between them. The CDR3 totals 14 residues. Per germline, CDR1 SGHTA and CDR2 FQGNSA. The CDR3 nucleotides read TGTGCCAGCAGCGTAAGCGCGGGCGCCTACGAGCAGTACTTC. Protein: CASSVSAGAYEQYF. Variable domain in full (rest from reference TRBV7-2 and TRBJ2-7): GAGVSQSPSNKVTEKGKDVELRCDPISGHTALYWYRQSLGQGLEFLIYFQGNSAPDKSGLPSDRFSAERTGGSVSTLTIQRTQQEDSAVYLCASSVSAGAYEQYFGPGTRLTVT.